This TCR beta chain derives from a study of OX40 agonist ivuxolimab in advanced cancers. For the study at large: Males comprised over 80% of the group, whose mean age was approximately 60 years (range 23 to 79).

The germline V and J ends were trimmed by 2 bases and 5 bases, with 9 bases remaining between them. Germline CDR1 reads MNHEY; CDR2 reads SVGAGI. The CDR3 contains 13 residues. The method was immunoSEQ multiplex PCR; TCRdb's version includes in-frame clones alone and lacks a portion of them. The repertoire holds 96,000 or so clones, less than 85% seen once, with roughly 6% in the top ten. The receptor was isolated from an adult with an advanced solid tumor such as melanoma, head and neck, liver or kidney cancer. Sample: CD4+ or CD8+ T cells sorted from blood, taken in a trial of the OX40 agonist ivuxolimab. The chain joins TRBV6-5 to TRBJ1-1, with D perhaps TRBD1 (5 bases). The CDR3 protein is CASSYEGRTEAFF. CDR3 nucleotides: TGTGCCAGCAGTTACGAGGGGAGAACTGAAGCTTTCTTT.